This entry lists 25 T cell receptor beta chains sequenced from one sample in a study of blood T cells in healthy people across ages. Next came a second PCR, run for about 7 to 12 cycles, which used a sample-barcoded 5' primer along with a J-beta primer mix. One entry per CDR3 protein, called by TCRdb with MiXCR from the 5' RACE reads. The table shows more than 700,000 distinct CDR3 sequences, with around half occurring only once. Sequencing used blood. Receptors were obtained from a man older than 75 in good health.

This clonotype was recorded a few times. The V gene is TRBV5-6, the J gene TRBJ2-1; a possible D gene is TRBD1 (6 bases). V was clipped by 4 bases and J by 9 bases, with 14 bases between them. Germline CDR1 reads SGHDT; CDR2 reads YYEEEE. The CDR3 is 13 amino acids. CDR3: CASSGGTRSEQFF. CDR3 coding DNA: TGTGCCAGCAGCGGTGGGACACGGAGTGAGCAGTTCTTC.

In this sample, this clonotype turned up many times. This chain uses TRBV20-1 with TRBJ2-7, with TRBD1 identical over 8 bases. Losses at the gene ends were 1 base for V and 3 bases for J; bases not matched to a gene: 8. CDR1 and CDR2 from the germline V gene are DFQATT and SNEGSKA (reference sequence). CDR3 length equals 15 residues. CDR3 amino acids: CSARAFGTGIYEQYF. CDR3 DNA sequence: TGCAGTGCTAGAGCCTTCGGGACAGGCATCTACGAGCAGTACTTC.

This clonotype appeared a few times. This rearrangement joins TRBV5-1 to TRBJ2-1; D unresolved. Trimming left V 4 bases short and J 5 bases short, with 13 bases between. This CDR3 has 14 amino acids. In germline, CDR1 is SGHRS, CDR2 YFSETQ. This CDR3 reads CASSPRTQDNEQFF. Here the CDR3 DNA reads TGCGCCAGCAGCCCGCGTACCCAGGACAATGAGCAGTTCTTC.

This chain links TRBV7-9 with TRBJ1-1; tentative D call: TRBD1 (6 bases). CDR1 and CDR2 (germline): SEHNR, FQNEAQ (reference sequence). The germline V and J ends were trimmed by 5 bases and 4 bases, with 23 bases remaining between them. The CDR3 extends over 17 amino acids. The CDR3 sequence is CASSIILTGRGVTEAFF. The CDR3 DNA reads as TGTGCCAGCAGCATAATACTCACAGGGAGGGGGGTCACTGAAGCTTTCTTT.

This chain links TRBV29-1 with TRBJ1-2, with TRBD1 as a possible D gene (5 bases). From germline, CDR1 is SQVTM and CDR2 ANQGSEA. Deletions cut 3 bases from V and 2 bases from J, with 10 bases between. The CDR3 is 13 residues long. The CDR3 loop reads CSVEPGSNYGYTF. As DNA, the CDR3 is TGCAGCGTTGAGCCAGGGTCCAACTATGGCTACACCTTC.

This clonotype has ten or more counts. This rearrangement joins TRBV29-1 to TRBJ2-7, with 9 bases identical to TRBD1. V dropped 4 bases and J dropped 2; count of bases not matched to a gene: 18. Germline-derived CDR1 and CDR2 are SQVTM and ANQGSEA. The CDR3 loop spans 18 amino acids. The CDR3 is CSVGQVPGQGGGPYEQYF. The CDR3, as DNA: TGCAGCGTTGGACAAGTCCCGGGACAGGGAGGAGGGCCCTACGAGCAGTACTTC.

Comments on this clonotype: A much bigger clone sits one base away, suggesting this may be a read error. The rearrangement joins TRBV7-2 to TRBJ2-3, with a weak D call TRBD2 (7 bases). The V end lost 1 base, the J end lost 6 bases, and 20 bases lay between the germline ends. Per germline, CDR1 SGHTA and CDR2 FQGNSA. The CDR3 is 17 residues long. The CDR3 DNA follows: TGTGCCAGCAGCTTAGATGCTTTCGGCAGGGGAGGGGATACGCAGTATTTT. Encoded protein: CASSLDAFGRGGDTQYF. The whole variable domain, remainder taken from reference TRBV7-2 and TRBJ2-3, is GAGVSQSPSNKVTEKGKDVELRCDPISGHTALYWYRQSLGQGLEFLIYFQGNSAPDKSGLPSDRFSAERTGGSVSTLTIQRTQQEDSAVYLCASSLDAFGRGGDTQYFGPGTRLTVL.

The chain is built from TRBV7-2 and TRBJ2-1; 7 bases align to TRBD1. Germline values: CDR1 SGHTA, CDR2 FQGNSA. V lost 5 bases, J lost 8 bases, and 12 bases stayed unmatched. CDR3 length: 15 residues. CDR3 in amino acids: CASSRRLDRTDEQFF. The DNA for the CDR3 is TGTGCCAGCAGCCGCCGGCTGGACAGGACCGATGAGCAGTTCTTC. Filled out from reference TRBV7-2 and TRBJ2-1, the complete variable domain reads GAGVSQSPSNKVTEKGKDVELRCDPISGHTALYWYRQSLGQGLEFLIYFQGNSAPDKSGLPSDRFSAERTGGSVSTLTIQRTQQEDSAVYLCASSRRLDRTDEQFFGPGTRLTVL.

In this sample, this clonotype turned up a few times. The V call is TRBV10-3, the J call TRBJ2-7; D gene unclear. Germline V lookup: CDR1 ENHRY, CDR2 SYGVKD. V gave up 2 bases and J gave up 3 bases, with 5 bases separating them. This CDR3 has 12 residues. The CDR3 loop is CAISEVIYEQYF. The DNA of the CDR3 is TGTGCCATCAGTGAGGTCATCTACGAGCAGTACTTC.

This clonotype showed up many times. The chain combines TRBV7-2 with TRBJ2-1; D not resolved. CDR1 is SGHTA and CDR2 is FQGNSA in the germline V gene. Trimming took off 3 bases at V and 5 bases at J, with 8 bases between the two ends. There are 13 residues in the CDR3. The CDR3 loop is CASSFSANNEQFF. CDR3 sequence (DNA): TGTGCCAGCAGCTTCTCCGCTAACAATGAGCAGTTCTTC.

This clonotype was recorded at least ten times. This chain uses TRBV4-3 with TRBJ2-7; 7 nucleotides line up with TRBD1. CDR1 and CDR2 (germline): LGHNA, YSLEER. Trimming cost V 1 base and J 4 bases; bases outside gene matches: 10. The CDR3 consists of 16 residues. CDR3 amino acids: CASSQVYGQASYEQYF. DNA of the CDR3: TGCGCCAGCAGCCAAGTTTACGGACAGGCAAGTTACGAGCAGTACTTC.

This chain connects TRBV20-1 to TRBJ2-3, with 11 bases lining up with TRBD1. Germline V gives CDR1 DFQATT, CDR2 SNEGSKA (reference sequence). J gave up 2 bases and V 3 bases, and 10 bases lay outside the gene matches. This CDR3 comprises 17 residues. In nucleotides, the CDR3 is TGCAGTGCTAGTGCGTGGACAGGGGGCGCTGACACAGATACGCAGTATTTT. This encodes CSASAWTGGADTDTQYF.

This rearrangement joins TRBV5-4 to TRBJ1-2; D is ambiguous. Germline V gene data show CDR1 as SGHNT and CDR2 as YYREEE (reference sequence). Trimming took off 1 base at V and 3 bases at J, with 10 bases between the two ends. The CDR3 is 14 residues long. CDR3 bases: TGTGCCAGCAGCTTGATAGGGTACGACTATGGCTACACCTTC. Protein: CASSLIGYDYGYTF.

This clonotype was observed a handful of times. This chain uses TRBV4-1 with TRBJ2-3; 8 nucleotides match TRBD2. V lost 0 bases and J lost 4; bases outside the gene matches: 9. This CDR3 contains 17 residues. Germline V gene lookup returns CDR1 MGHRA and CDR2 YSYEKL. The CDR3 here is CASSQDPGAGEADTQYF. The CDR3 DNA sequence: TGCGCCAGCAGCCAAGATCCAGGAGCGGGAGAGGCAGATACGCAGTATTTT.

In its sample, this clonotype was seen a few times. The chain carries TRBV28 and TRBJ2-3; TRBD2 might be the D (5 bases). Trimming pared 6 bases from V and 0 bases from J, leaving 13 bases between. Germline CDR1 is MDHEN and CDR2 is SYDVKM. The CDR3 is 15 amino acids. This chain's CDR3 is CASSPNGLSTDTQYF. The CDR3, as DNA: TGTGCCAGCAGCCCAAACGGACTGAGCACAGATACGCAGTATTTT.

The chain is built from TRBV11-2 and TRBJ2-5; 8 bases are shared with TRBD2. The CDR3 has 15 amino acids. Germline loops: CDR1 SGHAT, CDR2 FQNNGV. V trimming: 3 bases; J trimming: 5 bases; junction bases outside the gene matches: 8. CDR3 in DNA: TGTGCCAGCAGCTTTCAAACGGGGGGGGCGGAGACCCAGTACTTC. Its translation: CASSFQTGGAETQYF.

The CDR3 loop is CSARAGGGHYEQYF. CDR3 sequence (DNA): TGCAGTGCTAGAGCCGGTGGGGGGCACTACGAGCAGTACTTC. J is TRBJ2-7 and V is TRBV20-1; the D call may be TRBD1 or TRBD2 (6 bases each). Germline assignment: CDR1 DFQATT and CDR2 SNEGSKA (reference sequence). The V end was cut by 1 base, the J end by 3 bases, with 13 bases between. This CDR3 has 14 residues.

The chain is built from TRBV7-2 and TRBJ2-3; D might be TRBD1 (5 bases). Germline V lookup: CDR1 SGHTA, CDR2 FQGNSA. V dropped 5 bases and J dropped 2 bases, with 11 bases sitting between them. This CDR3 spans 14 amino acids. The CDR3 DNA reads TGTGCCAGCAGCGGCAGGGTTACCACAGATACGCAGTATTTT. It yields the protein CASSGRVTTDTQYF.

The chain uses TRBV6-5 and TRBJ1-6; a possible D gene is TRBD1 (5 bases). Germline-derived CDR1 and CDR2 are MNHEY and SVGAGI. V was clipped by 6 bases and J by 9 bases, with 18 bases between them. CDR3 length equals 15 residues. The CDR3 DNA follows: TGTGCCAGCAGCACGGTGGACGGGGCTACTTCACCCCTCCACTTT. Its protein product is CASSTVDGATSPLHF.

This clonotype was detected a few times. CDR3 nucleotide sequence: TGTGCCAGCAGCCCCCGCCGGGCGGGCCCACCCCGCGAGCAGTACTTC. The encoded protein is CASSPRRAGPPREQYF. The chain recombines TRBV9 with TRBJ2-7; weak D call: TRBD2 (5 bases). Trimming removed 4 bases at V and 6 bases at J, with 23 bases between. The CDR3 is made up of 16 amino acids. CDR1 is SGDLS and CDR2 is YYNGEE in the germline V gene.

J is TRBJ2-2 and V is TRBV15; D gene uncertain. There are 16 residues in the CDR3. V lost 0 bases, J lost 2 bases, and 10 bases lay in between. The germline CDR1 and CDR2 sequences are LNHNV and YYDKDF (reference sequence). The CDR3 DNA reads as TGTGCCACCAGCAGAGATCTCTTGGATAACACCGGGGAGCTGTTTTTT. Its protein product is CATSRDLLDNTGELFF.

The chain employs TRBV4-3 and TRBJ2-2, with 7 nucleotides matching TRBD2. CDR1 is LGHNA, CDR2 YSLEER, per germline. J lost 7 bases, V lost 2 bases, and 10 bases had no gene match. The CDR3 is 16 residues long. CDR3 nucleotides: TGCGCCAGCAGCCAATACGCGGGAGATGGGGTCGGGGAGCTGTTTTTT. Translated: CASSQYAGDGVGELFF.

The chain has TRBV3-1 and TRBJ2-7; the D call may be TRBD1 or TRBD2 (5 bases each). V was trimmed by 0 bases and J by 0 bases, leaving 12 bases between them. Germline CDR1 LGHDT, CDR2 YNNKEL (reference sequence). The CDR3 consists of 16 residues. The CDR3 loop reads CASSQEVWGSSYEQYF. The CDR3 DNA sequence: TGTGCCAGCAGCCAAGAGGTATGGGGGTCCTCCTACGAGCAGTACTTC.

At least ten counts were recorded for this clonotype. CDR3 in DNA: TGTGCCTGGAGTGTACAAGGACTAGCGCAGCAGTACTTC. Protein: CAWSVQGLAQQYF. This chain connects TRBV30 to TRBJ2-7; 9 positions match TRBD2. V lost 0 bases and J lost 8; bases outside the gene matches: 5. The CDR3 has 13 amino acids. The germline CDR1 and CDR2 sequences are GTSNPN and SVGIG (reference sequence).

The chain joins TRBV20-1 to TRBJ2-4, with TRBD1 matching 7 bases. The J call may be incorrect, as the DNA end agrees better with TRBJ2-7. The CDR3 is 14 residues long. From germline, CDR1 is DFQATT and CDR2 SNEGSKA (reference sequence). Here the CDR3 DNA reads TGCAGTGCGGTTACCGGGACAGTTGTCTACGAGCAGTACTTC. This sequence encodes CSAVTGTVVYEQYF.